These 26 T cell receptor beta chains share one sample of origin, sequenced in a study of cytomegalovirus exposure and HLA in healthy donors (dated by TCRdb to about 2017). Libraries were built with the immunoSEQ multiplex PCR assay. What TCRdb holds here is the immuneACCESS table cut down to in-frame rearrangements. Part of the clones is not present; checked against another copy, under half of the missing clones reflect an unresolved V gene, and the others are unexplained. Within this sample are about 110,000 clones, with over 75% of them counted one time only. Approximately 2.9% of the sample is held by the ten biggest clonotypes. The sample consisted of PBMCs. These receptors originate from a woman between 18 and 29 years old in good health and CMV-seronegative.

This clone was seen a few times. The V gene is TRBV7-9, the J gene TRBJ2-7, with TRBD1 matching over 10 bases. V trimming: 1 base; J trimming: 1 base; junction bases outside the gene matches: 7. The CDR3 is 17 residues long. CDR1 and CDR2 (germline): SEHNR, FQNEAQ (reference sequence). CDR3 DNA: TGTGCCAGCAGCTTAGTCGGACAGGGGGTACGGTCCTACGAGCAGTACTTC. It encodes CASSLVGQGVRSYEQYF.

This clone is a singleton in its sample. This rearrangement joins TRBV2 to TRBJ1-4; 10 nucleotides match TRBD1. The V segment lost 8 bases and the J segment 8 bases; nucleotides outside the gene matches: 8. The CDR3 contains 14 residues. Germline V CDR1 and CDR2: SNHLY, FYNNEI. The CDR3 loop reads CASWPGTGDEKLFF. For the CDR3, the DNA is TGTGCCAGCTGGCCCGGGACAGGGGACGAAAAACTGTTTTTT.

This rearrangement joins TRBV30 to TRBJ2-1; D is uncertain. This CDR3 contains 12 residues. Germline values: CDR1 GTSNPN, CDR2 SVGIG (reference sequence). Trimming cost V 2 bases and J 5 bases, with 7 bases left between them. CDR3 in amino acids: CAWSLAHNEQFF. The CDR3 nucleotides read TGTGCCTGGAGTCTGGCCCACAATGAGCAGTTCTTC.

CDR3 residues: CASSQPGQIYGYTF. As DNA, the CDR3 is TGTGCCAGCAGCCAACCGGGACAGATCTATGGCTACACCTTC. The chain recombines TRBV4-2 with TRBJ1-2, with TRBD1 matching 7 bases. Germline V lookup: CDR1 LGHNA, CDR2 YNFKEQ. The CDR3 extends over 14 amino acids. Unmatched junction bases numbered 4, after V lost 2 bases and J lost 4 bases.

The chain employs TRBV6-5 and TRBJ1-2; 8 nucleotides line up with TRBD1. The CDR3 loop spans 13 amino acids. The germline V gene has CDR1 MNHEY and CDR2 SVGAGI. After removal of 2 bases from V and 6 bases from J, the junction contained 2 bases not matched to a gene. CDR3 protein: CASSYTGGHGYTF. Written as DNA, the CDR3 is TGTGCCAGCAGTTACACAGGGGGTCATGGCTACACCTTC.

This clone was recorded once. This rearrangement joins TRBV5-4 to TRBJ2-7; weak D call: TRBD2 (7 bases). This CDR3 has 16 residues. Trimming took off 9 bases at V and 2 bases at J, with 24 bases between the two ends. The germline gives CDR1 SGHNT, CDR2 YYREEE (reference sequence). CDR3: CATSDRGGGLTYEQYF. In DNA, the CDR3 is TGTGCCACCAGTGATAGGGGGGGCGGTTTGACCTACGAGCAGTACTTC.

The chain joins TRBV7-9 to TRBJ2-2, with D unclear. CDR1 and CDR2 (germline): SEHNR, FQNEAQ (reference sequence). Trimming left V 6 bases short and J 4 bases short, with 9 bases between. The CDR3 totals 13 residues. The CDR3 DNA reads TGTGCCAGCAGTCCTCTCGGCACCGGGGAGCTGTTTTTT. This translates into CASSPLGTGELFF.

The V call is TRBV27, the J call TRBJ2-2, with 9 positions matching TRBD1. The ends lost 10 bases at V and 4 bases at J; junction bases unmatched: 7. This CDR3 comprises 14 residues. Per germline, CDR1 MNHEY and CDR2 SMNVEV (reference sequence). In DNA, the CDR3 is TGTGCCACTGGGGGACAGGGTAGCACCGGGGAGCTGTTTTTT. Translated: CATGGQGSTGELFF.

The chain recombines TRBV27 with TRBJ2-2; TRBD2 agrees at 11 bases. The CDR3 is 19 amino acids. V shed 3 bases, J shed 0 bases, and the junction held 9 bases outside the gene matches. Germline CDR1 reads MNHEY; CDR2 reads SMNVEV (reference sequence). The CDR3, as DNA: TGTGCCAGCAGTTTCCTCTTGGCTAGCGGGGGGACGAACACCGGGGAGCTGTTTTTT. Translated, it gives CASSFLLASGGTNTGELFF.

The V call is TRBV5-1, the J call TRBJ2-2; D may be TRBD1 (5 bases). From germline, CDR1 is SGHRS and CDR2 YFSETQ. The CDR3 covers 17 residues. V lost 1 base and J 4 bases, leaving 17 bases between the germline ends. The DNA for the CDR3 is TGCGCCAGCAGCTTGAGTGGTGAGACAGCAATCACCGGGGAGCTGTTTTTT. It yields the protein CASSLSGETAITGELFF.

The chain joins TRBV7-9 to TRBJ1-1; 9 bases are shared with TRBD1. Per the germline V gene, CDR1 is SEHNR and CDR2 is FQNEAQ (reference sequence). With V trimmed by 5 bases and J by 5 bases, 15 bases remained unmatched. The CDR3 is 17 amino acids. The CDR3: CASSRSTTGTGYTEAFF. The CDR3 DNA reads as TGTGCCAGCAGCCGATCCACGACTGGGACAGGGTATACTGAAGCTTTCTTT.

CDR3 in amino acids: CASSPTGGTEAFF. The CDR3 DNA is TGTGCCAGCAGCCCCACCGGGGGCACTGAAGCTTTCTTT. The J gene is TRBJ1-1, the V gene TRBV7-9, with TRBD1 as a possible D gene (5 bases). The length of the CDR3 is 13 residues. Germline V lookup: CDR1 SEHNR, CDR2 FQNEAQ (reference sequence). V was pared by 5 bases and J by 4 bases, with 11 bases between.

The chain is built from TRBV6-5 and TRBJ1-1; 7 bases map to TRBD1. The CDR3 runs 12 residues. Germline values: CDR1 MNHEY, CDR2 SVGAGI. V shed 7 bases and J 7 bases; nucleotides not matched to a gene: 6. Here the CDR3 reads CASTSTGVEAFF. The CDR3 nucleotides are TGTGCCAGCACTTCCACAGGGGTTGAAGCTTTCTTT.

This clone has only one observation. The V and J genes are TRBV7-9 and TRBJ1-1; the D is unclear. Germline CDR1 is SEHNR and CDR2 is FQNEAQ (reference sequence). V was trimmed by 3 bases and J by 3 bases, leaving 11 bases between them. This CDR3 region has 14 residues. CDR3 DNA sequence: TGTGCCAGCAGCTTCCAAACAGCCGACACTGAAGCTTTCTTT. This sequence encodes CASSFQTADTEAFF.

This chain connects TRBV21-1 to TRBJ2-7; the table's D call, TRBD1, has no DNA check behind it. TRBV21-1 counts as a pseudogene. The CDR3 runs 17 residues. The CDR3 sequence: CASSKSGQGSGSYEQYF. The CDR3 DNA reads TGTGCCAGCAGCAAATCCGGACAGGGATCAGGATCCTACGAGCAGTACTTC.

The J gene is TRBJ2-7, the V gene TRBV5-4, with D perhaps TRBD1 (7 bases). Germline values: CDR1 SGHNT, CDR2 YYREEE (reference sequence). V lost 4 bases and J lost 2, with 19 bases in between. CDR3 length: 16 amino acids. CDR3 region: CASSLETRDSAYEQYF. CDR3 coding DNA: TGTGCCAGCAGCCTGGAAACGCGGGACAGTGCCTACGAGCAGTACTTC.

The chain links TRBV5-1 to TRBJ1-1, with no clear D. Per the germline V gene, CDR1 is SGHRS and CDR2 is YFSETQ. Trimming took off 0 bases at V and 1 base at J, with 10 bases between the two ends. The CDR3 is 15 residues long. The CDR3 DNA reads TGCGCCAGCAGCTTGGTTACAGCTAAGAACACTGAAGCTTTCTTT. Protein product: CASSLVTAKNTEAFF.

V is TRBV27 and J is TRBJ1-2; TRBD1 is a possible D gene (5 bases). This CDR3 is built from 15 residues. Trimming shortened V by 5 bases and J by 2 bases, and 15 bases separated the two germline ends. Germline V gene data show CDR1 as MNHEY and CDR2 as SMNVEV (reference sequence). Here the CDR3 reads CASSLTRQRNYGYTF. The CDR3 DNA is TGTGCCAGCAGTCTTACTCGACAGAGGAACTATGGCTACACCTTC.

This chain uses TRBV10-2 with TRBJ2-7; 8 bases fit TRBD1. The CDR3 loop spans 15 amino acids. V gave up 7 bases and J gave up 0 bases; unmatched junction bases: 8. Germline CDR1 is WSHSY and CDR2 is SAAADI. The chain's CDR3 is CASNDYRGSSYEQYF. The CDR3 DNA follows: TGCGCCAGCAATGACTACAGGGGGAGCTCCTACGAGCAGTACTTC.

The chain has TRBV7-4 and TRBJ1-1; 10 positions agree with TRBD1. The CDR3 length is 13 residues. Germline V gene data show CDR1 as SGHVT and CDR2 as SQSDAQ. With V trimmed by 6 bases and J by 3 bases, 1 base remained unmatched. CDR3 region: CASRGQGYTEAFF. In nucleotides, the CDR3 is TGTGCCAGCAGGGGACAGGGGTACACTGAAGCTTTCTTT.

CDR3 region: CATSPGITYEQYF. The CDR3 nucleotides read TGTGCCACCAGCCCAGGCATAACCTACGAGCAGTACTTC. The chain employs TRBV15 and TRBJ2-7, with D uncertain. V was pared by 5 bases and J by 2 bases, with 10 bases between. The CDR3 spans 13 residues. Germline V gene data show CDR1 as LNHNV and CDR2 as YYDKDF (reference sequence).

The genes are TRBV7-9 and TRBJ1-2; 7 bases are shared with TRBD1. V was clipped by 5 bases and J by 4 bases; unmatched bases: 10. The CDR3 is made up of 15 amino acids. The germline V gene encodes CDR1 SEHNR and CDR2 FQNEAQ (reference sequence). The CDR3 DNA is TGTGCCAGCAGCCCGGACAGGAGCGTTCTCTATGGCTACACCTTC. Its protein product is CASSPDRSVLYGYTF. The full variable domain, rest sourced from reference TRBV7-9 and TRBJ1-2, is DTGVSQNPRHKITKRGQNVTFRCDPISEHNRLYWYRQTLGQGPEFLTYFQNEAQLEKSRLLSDRFSAERPKGSFSTLEIQRTEQGDSAMYLCASSPDRSVLYGYTFGSGTRLTVV.

The CDR3 is CASSQRGLGETQYF. For the CDR3, the DNA is TGCGCCAGCAGCCAAAGGGGGCTAGGAGAGACCCAGTACTTC. The chain uses TRBV4-1 and TRBJ2-5; 7 bases are a match to TRBD1. CDR1 MGHRA and CDR2 YSYEKL come from the germline V gene. V was pared by 2 bases and J by 4 bases, with 4 bases of the junction left unmatched. CDR3 size: 14 residues.

V is TRBV11-2 and J is TRBJ2-5; 9 positions match TRBD2. Germline CDR1 SGHAT, CDR2 FQNNGV. J gave up 5 bases and V 5 bases, and 9 bases lay outside the gene matches. This CDR3 region has 15 residues. CDR3 region: CASSPGGTSWETQYF. For the CDR3, the DNA is TGTGCCAGCAGCCCAGGGGGGACTAGCTGGGAGACCCAGTACTTC.

V gene TRBV13 combines with J gene TRBJ2-3; TRBD2 is a possible D gene (6 bases). The CDR3 consists of 16 residues. V was cut by 4 bases and J by 0 bases, with 14 bases left in between. Germline CDR1 is PRHDT and CDR2 is FYEKMQ (reference sequence). CDR3 DNA sequence: TGTGCCAGCAGCTCCCCGGAGGGAACTAGCACAGATACGCAGTATTTT. It specifies CASSSPEGTSTDTQYF. The full variable domain, its missing parts supplied by reference TRBV13 and TRBJ2-3, is AAGVIQSPRHLIKEKRETATLKCYPIPRHDTVYWYQQGPGQDPQFLISFYEKMQSDKGSIPDRFSAQQFSDYHSELNMSSLELGDSALYFCASSSPEGTSTDTQYFGPGTRLTVL.

The chain employs TRBV27 and TRBJ2-1; weak D call: TRBD2 (5 bases). The V end lost 5 bases, the J end lost 7 bases, and 9 bases lay between the germline ends. The V gene's germline CDR1 is MNHEY and CDR2 SMNVEV (reference sequence). The CDR3 covers 12 residues. Here the CDR3 reads CASSPPGNEQFF. The CDR3 DNA is TGTGCCAGCAGTCCCCCGGGGAATGAGCAGTTCTTC.